This T cell receptor beta chain was recorded in a study of T cell clonotyping in hematopoietic cell transplantation. Study background: Recipient samples before transplant were obtained post-cytoreduction.

Study observations and caveats: Higher Inverse Simpson Index values in graft donor and pretransplant recipient predicted broader posttransplant TCR diversity. Cells were unsorted, so CD4 and CD8 contributions were not separated.

Time point here: recipient sample about 28 days before transplant, after cytoreduction. About this clone: The antigen is undetermined.

The ends lost 3 bases at V and 2 bases at J; junction bases unmatched: 6. Germline CDR1 GTSNPN, CDR2 SVGIG (reference sequence). This CDR3 is built from 15 residues. The data were produced by immunoSEQ multiplex PCR, yet TCRdb's version contains in-frame clones alone and is incomplete. The repertoire has about 80,000 clones, about 95% of them found once; the top ten carry 1.5% to 2%. Sequences were derived from peripheral blood mononuclear cells, sampled before stem cell transplant. This chain joins TRBV30 and TRBJ1-3; 8 positions match TRBD1. This TCR came from a woman aged 45-59 years with acute myeloid leukemia. Some clones in this sample may be carry-over from other donors' samples. CDR3 sequence: CAWRDRDVAGNTIYF. CDR3 DNA sequence: TGTGCCTGGAGGGACAGGGACGTGGCTGGAAACACCATATATTTT.